This T cell receptor beta chain was sequenced for a study of cytomegalovirus exposure and HLA in healthy donors. The study's findings and limits: In most subjects, TCR beta sequences reportedly gave accurate predictions of HLA-A and HLA-B alleles. Earlier results showed most TCR beta V segments being productive about 90% or about 30% of the time.

In the PCR, 60 Vbeta and 13 Jbeta primers were used. The table came from immunoSEQ multiplex PCR; TCRdb's copy has only in-frame clones and leaves some out. The data include 200,000 to 250,000 clones; the top ten clones carry roughly 1.2%. Per the germline V gene, CDR1 is SGHAT and CDR2 is FQNNGV. The CDR3 spans 15 residues. V lost 3 bases and J 1 base, leaving 10 bases between the germline ends. As regards this clone: Its antigen is still unknown.

Specimen: PBMCs. This receptor was taken from a girl aged 2-10 years in good health and CMV-seropositive. The genes are TRBV11-2 and TRBJ1-5; a weak D match, TRBD1 (6 bases). This CDR3 reads CASSFGRGSNQPQHF. The CDR3 coding sequence is TGTGCCAGCAGCTTTGGCAGGGGAAGCAATCAGCCCCAGCATTTT.